The 25 T cell receptor beta chains below come from one sample, sequenced in a study of blood T cell repertoires in COVID-19 (dated by TCRdb to 2018 to 2021). Receptor libraries were prepared by the immunoSEQ multiplex PCR assay. TCRdb carries this immuneACCESS record with in-frame sequences only. Its versions omit some clonotypes, under half of them owing to an unresolved V gene in the studies checked, with the rest unexplained. In all, the sample holds about 89,000 clones, and nearly 95% of those were seen once. Together, the top ten hold approximately 4.3% of the sample. The specimen sequenced was peripheral blood. The source of these receptors is a human donor with active COVID-19. The donor label of this sample is uncertain.

This chain joins TRBV19 and TRBJ2-5; no definite D call. The germline CDR1 and CDR2 sequences are LNHDA and SQIVND (reference sequence). V shed 3 bases and J shed 4 bases, with 12 bases lying between them. The CDR3 totals 14 residues. The chain's CDR3 is CASSILGRLETQYF. CDR3 nucleotides: TGTGCCAGTAGTATCCTGGGCAGATTAGAGACCCAGTACTTC. Full variable domain (remainder filled in from reference TRBV19 and TRBJ2-5): DGGITQSPKYLFRKEGQNVTLSCEQNLNHDAMYWYRQDPGQGLRLIYYSQIVNDFQKGDIAEGYSVSREKKESFPLTVTSAQKNPTAFYLCASSILGRLETQYFGPGTRLLVL.

V and J are TRBV5-1 and TRBJ2-1; a possible D gene is TRBD1 (6 bases). This CDR3 region has 15 residues. Trimming shortened V by 4 bases and J by 4 bases, and 15 bases separated the two germline ends. CDR1 is SGHRS and CDR2 is YFSETQ in the germline V gene. The CDR3 nucleotides read TGCGCCAGCAGCCTTGGCGGACAGAATTACAATGAGCAGTTCTTC. Translated: CASSLGGQNYNEQFF.

V gene TRBV10-3 combines with J gene TRBJ1-1; the D gene is possibly TRBD1 (5 bases). Germline V gene data show CDR1 as ENHRY and CDR2 as SYGVKD. This CDR3 is 14 amino acids long. Trimming removed 0 bases at V and 3 bases at J, with 8 bases between. This chain's CDR3 is CAISESDSHTEAFF. The CDR3 bases are TGTGCCATCAGTGAGTCCGACAGTCACACTGAAGCTTTCTTT.

The chain carries TRBV2 and TRBJ2-7, with 7 bases aligning to TRBD1. The junction had 0 bases not matched to a gene; V was cut back by 4 bases and J by 0 bases. This CDR3 comprises 13 residues. Germline CDR1 SNHLY, CDR2 FYNNEI. The CDR3 DNA reads TGTGCCAGCAGTGGGGACAGCTCCTACGAGCAGTACTTC. This translates into CASSGDSSYEQYF.

The chain links TRBV7-9 to TRBJ2-2, with D possibly being TRBD2 (5 bases). The CDR3 has 14 amino acids. Germline V lookup: CDR1 SEHNR, CDR2 FQNEAQ (reference sequence). V dropped 4 bases and J dropped 4 bases, with 10 bases sitting between them. Here the CDR3 reads CASSYGLSTGELFF. The CDR3 DNA reads as TGTGCCAGCAGCTACGGACTGAGCACCGGGGAGCTGTTTTTT.

The chain employs TRBV6-2 or TRBV6-3 and TRBJ2-1; D gene uncertain. Germline CDR1 is MNHEY and CDR2 is SVGEGT. This CDR3 spans 13 amino acids. Between the trimmed V and J ends, which lost 0 bases and 6 bases, there was a span of 6 bases. The CDR3: CASSYSWANEQFF. The CDR3 DNA sequence: TGTGCCAGCAGTTACTCTTGGGCCAATGAGCAGTTCTTC.

The V call is TRBV4-2, the J call TRBJ1-6, with unresolved D. Per the germline V gene, CDR1 is LGHNA and CDR2 is YNFKEQ. This CDR3 comprises 17 residues. V lost 2 bases, J lost 0 bases, and 11 bases lay in between. The CDR3, as DNA: TGTGCCAGCAGCCAACTCTCCGGGAGCTCCTATAATTCACCCCTCCACTTT. Amino acid sequence: CASSQLSGSSYNSPLHF.

This rearrangement joins TRBV15 to TRBJ2-7; 7 bases are a match to TRBD1. The CDR3 runs 14 residues. The ends lost 0 bases at V and 2 bases at J; junction bases unmatched: 1. Germline CDR1 LNHNV, CDR2 YYDKDF (reference sequence). The CDR3 reads CATSRDTGAYEQYF. The CDR3, as DNA: TGTGCCACCAGCAGAGATACAGGGGCCTACGAGCAGTACTTC.

This clone has just one count. This chain links TRBV7-9 with TRBJ2-7; 7 positions agree with TRBD2. The CDR3 runs 14 residues. With V trimmed by 3 bases and J by 0 bases, 2 bases remained unmatched. Germline V gives CDR1 SEHNR, CDR2 FQNEAQ (reference sequence). The CDR3 protein is CASSLGGLSYEQYF. CDR3 coding DNA: TGTGCCAGCAGCTTGGGAGGGCTCTCCTACGAGCAGTACTTC.

The chain employs TRBV3-1 (or the pseudogene TRBV3-2) and TRBJ2-5; 7 bases align to TRBD1. In germline, CDR1 is LGHDT, CDR2 YNNKEL (reference sequence). V lost 5 bases and J lost 0; bases outside the gene matches: 12. This CDR3 contains 17 residues. The chain's CDR3 is CASSGARGRDYQETQYF. The DNA for the CDR3 is TGTGCCAGCAGCGGGGCTAGGGGGCGTGATTACCAAGAGACCCAGTACTTC.

The genes are TRBV5-4 and TRBJ2-7; D uncertain. Germline V gene data show CDR1 as SGHNT and CDR2 as YYREEE (reference sequence). This CDR3 has 18 residues. V was clipped by 3 bases and J by 0 bases, with 22 bases between them. CDR3 coding DNA: TGTGCCAGCAGCTGGAAACCCCGCGGCGGATATAGCTCCTACGAGCAGTACTTC. It is translated as CASSWKPRGGYSSYEQYF.

This clone was detected once. The chain carries TRBV4-1 and TRBJ2-5; 9 nucleotides align to TRBD2. CDR1 and CDR2 (germline): MGHRA, YSYEKL. The CDR3 covers 19 residues. The junction had 13 bases not matched to a gene; V was cut back by 1 base and J by 1 base. In DNA, the CDR3 is TGCGCCAGCAGCCAAGGGGTTGCGAATAGCGGGGGATTCCAAGAGACCCAGTACTTC. Protein: CASSQGVANSGGFQETQYF.

J is TRBJ2-7 and V is TRBV6-5; 10 bases are shared with TRBD2. Germline CDR1 MNHEY, CDR2 SVGAGI. The CDR3 loop spans 15 amino acids. The V and J ends lost 0 bases and 9 bases, in that order; junction bases with no gene match: 8. DNA for the CDR3: TGTGCCAGCAGTTACTCTTCCAGCGGGGGGGCTGGGCAGTACTTC. It translates to CASSYSSSGGAGQYF.

The chain has TRBV27 and TRBJ2-1; TRBD2 matches at 12 bases. Per the germline V gene, CDR1 is MNHEY and CDR2 is SMNVEV (reference sequence). The J segment lost 0 bases and the V segment lost 8 bases, leaving 8 bases of the junction unmatched. The CDR3 extends over 17 amino acids. The CDR3 spells CASGRLAGGSSYNEQFF. CDR3 sequence (DNA): TGTGCCAGCGGGCGGCTAGCGGGAGGGAGCTCCTACAATGAGCAGTTCTTC.

The rearrangement joins TRBV11-3 to TRBJ2-1, with 9 bases lining up with TRBD2. The germline CDR1 and CDR2 sequences are SGHNT and YENEEA. The CDR3 consists of 15 residues. J was trimmed by 5 bases and V by 4 bases; bases with no gene match: 6. CDR3 sequence (DNA): TGTGCCAGCAGCTACGGACTAGCGCAAGACAATGAGCAGTTCTTC. Its translation is CASSYGLAQDNEQFF.

The genes are TRBV6-1 and TRBJ1-5; 8 bases agree with TRBD1. Germline V lookup: CDR1 MNHNS, CDR2 SASEGT. The CDR3 covers 17 residues. V lost 4 bases and J lost 2; bases outside the gene matches: 10. The CDR3 loop is CASSVTGGGRGNQPQHF. CDR3 bases: TGTGCCAGCAGTGTTACAGGGGGAGGTCGAGGCAATCAGCCCCAGCATTTT.

The chain links TRBV9 to TRBJ2-2, with 7 nucleotides matching TRBD2. Germline V gives CDR1 SGDLS, CDR2 YYNGEE. V was clipped by 0 bases and J by 1 base; unmatched bases: 3. The CDR3 totals 16 residues. CDR3 coding DNA: TGTGCCAGCAGCGTAGTCGGCGGGAGGAACACCGGGGAGCTGTTTTTT. Encoded protein: CASSVVGGRNTGELFF.

V usage is TRBV12-3 or TRBV12-4 and J usage is TRBJ1-2; TRBD1 matches 7 bases. V lost 3 bases to trimming and J lost 8 bases; unmatched junction nucleotides: 0. The CDR3 has 11 residues. The CDR3 loop reads CASSLGQGYTF. The CDR3 region has the DNA TGTGCCAGCAGTTTGGGACAGGGCTACACCTTC.

The gene calls are TRBV5-1 and TRBJ2-1, with 14 bases matching TRBD2. Germline V CDR1 and CDR2: SGHRS, YFSETQ. V shed 2 bases and J 7 bases; nucleotides not matched to a gene: 11. This CDR3 is built from 18 residues. CDR3 sequence: CASSLSPTSGGAANEQFF. CDR3 coding DNA: TGCGCCAGCAGCTTATCACCGACTAGCGGGGGGGCCGCGAATGAGCAGTTCTTC. The variable domain in full, with the rest retrieved from reference TRBV5-1 and TRBJ2-1, is KAGVTQTPRYLIKTRGQQVTLSCSPISGHRSVSWYQQTPGQGLQFLFEYFSETQRNKGNFPGRFSGRQFSNSRSEMNVSTLELGDSALYLCASSLSPTSGGAANEQFFGPGTRLTVL.

This chain links TRBV27 with TRBJ2-7, with TRBD2 matching 11 bases. V shed 3 bases, J shed 0 bases, and the junction held 4 bases outside the gene matches. From germline, CDR1 is MNHEY and CDR2 SMNVEV (reference sequence). The CDR3 spans 16 residues. Here the CDR3 DNA reads TGTGCCAGCAGTTTTTTAGCGGGAGGGAGCTCCTACGAGCAGTACTTC. Its translation is CASSFLAGGSSYEQYF.

This sequence joins TRBV27 and TRBJ2-7; 7 bases match TRBD1. The V gene's germline CDR1 is MNHEY and CDR2 SMNVEV (reference sequence). CDR3 size: 13 residues. J lost 6 bases, V lost 0 bases, and 2 bases had no gene match. The chain's CDR3 is CASSLSGTAEQYF. The CDR3 DNA reads TGTGCCAGCAGTTTATCTGGGACAGCCGAGCAGTACTTC.

This clone is a singleton in its sample. The J gene is TRBJ2-3, the V gene TRBV6-5, with a tentative D call TRBD2 (7 bases). Germline V lookup: CDR1 MNHEY, CDR2 SVGAGI. This CDR3 region has 15 residues. V was trimmed by 6 bases and J by 4 bases, leaving 17 bases between them. For the CDR3, the DNA is TGTGCCAGCAGCCGGGGGGCAGCCTATTCAGATACGCAGTATTTT. Residues: CASSRGAAYSDTQYF.

The chain has TRBV7-9 and TRBJ1-5; D not certain. The germline V gene has CDR1 SEHNR and CDR2 FQNEAQ (reference sequence). This CDR3 spans 13 amino acids. The V and J ends lost 5 bases and 0 bases respectively, with 5 bases between them. CDR3: CASSPNSNQPQHF. The CDR3 bases are TGTGCCAGCAGCCCCAATAGCAATCAGCCCCAGCATTTT.

The chain uses TRBV6-5 and TRBJ1-4; D is unresolved. This CDR3 comprises 13 residues. Trimming removed 7 bases from V and 0 bases from J, with 6 bases in between. Germline CDR1 and CDR2: MNHEY and SVGAGI. The CDR3 DNA reads as TGTGCCAGCATCTTCGCAACTAATGAAAAACTGTTTTTT. Protein: CASIFATNEKLFF.

This clone occurred a few times. The J gene is TRBJ2-1, the V gene TRBV5-5; D is perhaps TRBD2 (5 bases). Germline loops: CDR1 SGHKS, CDR2 YYEKEE (reference sequence). The germline V and J ends were trimmed by 1 base and 8 bases, with 7 bases remaining between them. CDR3 length: 12 amino acids. The CDR3: CASSLWGDEQFF. CDR3 in DNA: TGTGCCAGCAGCTTGTGGGGAGATGAGCAGTTCTTC.